This T cell receptor beta chain was found in a study of blood T cell repertoires in COVID-19. Study-level information: The samples span acute and convalescent COVID-19 from the United States, Italy and Spain. In each case, the material was cDNA or gDNA derived from T cells, B-cell-depleted T cells, or PBMCs.

The authors' processing: Amplification of reference gene primers was used by the study to estimate nucleated cell counts. The repertoire was sequenced with immunoSEQ multiplex PCR; TCRdb's copy has only in-frame clones and lacks some. V and J calls and clone size are copied from that table; D and trimming were computed from the DNA. The top ten clones hold 1.2% of a sample with about 320,000 clones, 83% of them seen once. Germline-derived CDR1 and CDR2 are LNHNV and YYDKDF (reference sequence). The V gene end was trimmed by 7 bases and the J gene end by 4 bases; junction bases not matched to a gene: 7. The CDR3 spans 14 residues.

The origin of this receptor is a woman between 45 and 65 years old with acute or convalescent COVID-19. The V call is TRBV15, the J call TRBJ2-3; TRBD1 matches 8 bases. The sample was peripheral blood. The CDR3 spells CATTVDRVADTQYF. The CDR3 bases are TGTGCCACCACCGTGGACAGGGTGGCAGATACGCAGTATTTT.